The source of this T cell receptor (beta chain) is a study of regulatory T cells in long-lasting Graves disease. Study information: The antithyroid drugs taken by newly diagnosed Graves' patients had been used for under 3 months.

Regarding time point: newly diagnosed GD, antithyroid drugs for less than 3 months. RNA extracted from PBMCs served as the sequencing template. This clonotype was observed a handful of times. Researchers made TCR beta libraries by using iRepertoire HTBI primers and running Arm-PCR on CDR3 regions. Using its own MiXCR run on the multiplex PCR reads, TCRdb lists one record per CDR3 protein. This table has fewer than 550,000 distinct CDR3 sequences, about 15% appearing once. This sample was shared with a second study, whose subject was T cells in Graves' hyperthyroidism and ophthalmopathy. That work states: Clinical symptoms, serum thyroxine and TRAb, thyroid ultrasound and orbital computed tomography together formed the diagnostic basis. During a first-round RT-PCR of the TCR CDR3, the HTBI primer set was used.

The input for sequencing was peripheral blood mononuclear cells (PBMCs), taken at new diagnosis, from a patient treated with antithyroid drugs. This receptor was identified in a woman aged 35-65 years with Graves disease.

This CDR3 is CASSLVAESYYGYTF. For the CDR3, the DNA is TGCGCCAGCAGCTTGGTTGCGGAAAGCTACTATGGCTACACCTTC. This sequence joins TRBV5-1 and TRBJ1-2; unclear D gene. Per the germline V gene, CDR1 is SGHRS and CDR2 is YFSETQ. The CDR3 has 15 residues. The germline V and J ends were trimmed by 0 bases and 3 bases, with 12 bases remaining between them.